This TCR beta chain was found in a study of blood T cells in healthy people across ages. In each sample, at least 7 million PBMCs were isolated. Total RNA, at least 6 micrograms per sample, was extracted from PBMCs. This clonotype was detected a few times. The CDR3 loop spans 12 amino acids. Germline loops: CDR1 MGHDK, CDR2 SYGVNS. The use of a sample-barcoded 5' primer and a J-beta primer mix characterized a second PCR of roughly 6 to 11 cycles. TCRdb reprocessed the 5' RACE reads via MiXCR and lists one record per CDR3 protein. The table includes some 760,000 distinct CDR3 sequences, just under 25% detected once. The same data also went into a second study, on T cells of mothers and their children. This second report adds: Mother-child pairs who were related displayed a slightly higher overlap than unrelated pairs, a difference that was non-significant.

The source of this sequence is a boy aged 5-17 years in good health. The source material was blood. The V gene is TRBV25-1, the J gene TRBJ2-1; D possibly corresponds to TRBD1 (7 bases). TRBJ2-5 explains the end of the DNA better; the J call may be wrong. The CDR3 is CASGGGRETQYF. The DNA of the CDR3 is TGTGCCAGCGGAGGGGGCCGGGAGACCCAGTACTTC.